This T cell receptor beta chain was sequenced for a study of blood T cell repertoires in COVID-19. The germline V gene encodes CDR1 MNHEY and CDR2 SMNVEV (reference sequence). This CDR3 has 14 amino acids. The V end was cut by 1 base, the J end by 1 base, with 7 bases between. Generated by immunoSEQ multiplex PCR, the TCRdb table keeps only in-frame clones and is missing some. The sample consists of around 400,000 clones, approximately 91% of them appearing once. A single count supports this clone. This chain uses TRBV27 with TRBJ1-1, with D uncertain. The sample was PBMCs or T cells enriched from blood (not recorded which). The source of this sequence is a middle-aged woman who had been exposed to COVID-19. The CDR3 protein is CASSLWSGNTEAFF. The CDR3, as DNA: TGTGCCAGCAGTTTATGGTCAGGGAACACTGAAGCTTTCTTT.